The 27 T cell receptor beta chains below come from one sample, sequenced in a study of glioma-infiltrating T cells. The iRepertoire nested amplicon-rescue multiplex PCR amplified TCR alpha and beta CDR3s from RNA. TCRdb used MiXCR to reprocess the multiplex PCR reads, holding one entry per CDR3 protein. This table holds some 99,000 distinct CDR3 sequences, about 25% found once. The sequenced sample consisted of glioma tissue, nonneoplastic brain tissue, or PBMCs (not recorded which). The source of these receptors is a human donor with low-grade glioma or glioblastoma, undergoing nonglioma brain surgery, or in good health (not recorded which).

This clonotype has a handful of counts. The chain carries TRBV12-3 or TRBV12-4 and TRBJ2-4; 8 bases are shared with TRBD2. V dropped 7 bases and J dropped 0; count of bases not matched to a gene: 8. The CDR3 sequence is 16 residues long. CDR3 DNA sequence: TGTGCCAGCACCTCGAGCGGGAGATTAGCCAAAAACATTCAGTACTTC. Protein product: CASTSSGRLAKNIQYF.

This clonotype was seen at least ten times. The genes are TRBV20-1 and TRBJ2-1, with no clear D. Trimming removed 6 bases from V and 8 bases from J, with 17 bases in between. This CDR3 region has 13 residues. Germline loops: CDR1 DFQATT, CDR2 SNEGSKA (reference sequence). DNA for the CDR3: TGCAGTGCCCCCCCCATCAGCGCCGATGAGCAGTTCTTC. This codes for CSAPPISADEQFF.

At least ten counts were recorded for this clonotype. V usage is TRBV20-1 and J usage is TRBJ2-7; D unresolved. This CDR3 has 9 amino acids. CDR1 and CDR2 (germline): DFQATT, SNEGSKA (reference sequence). With 6 bases removed from V and 4 bases from J, the gap between germline ends came to 4 bases. CDR3 region: CSAPYEQYF. The CDR3, as DNA: TGCAGTGCCCCTTACGAGCAGTACTTC.

The rearrangement uses TRBV7-9 and TRBJ2-1; tentative D call: TRBD1 (6 bases). Germline CDR1 and CDR2: SEHNR and FQNEAQ (reference sequence). CDR3 length: 16 residues. Trimming took off 1 base at V and 12 bases at J, with 22 bases between the two ends. The CDR3 sequence is CASSLGGAMRGFGQFF. CDR3 coding DNA: TGTGCCAGCAGCTTAGGAGGGGCTATGAGGGGGTTCGGGCAGTTCTTC.

The chain has TRBV10-3 and TRBJ2-7; 10 bases are a match to TRBD1. The CDR3 runs 15 residues. Looked up from germline, CDR1 is ENHRY and CDR2 is SYGVKD. The V gene end was trimmed by 6 bases and the J gene end by 4 bases; junction bases not matched to a gene: 9. Written as DNA, the CDR3 is TGTGCCATCAGAGACCCGGGACAGGGGTTTTACGAGCAGTACTTC. As protein: CAIRDPGQGFYEQYF.

The chain links TRBV28 to TRBJ2-3; 7 positions match TRBD2. Trimming removed 5 bases from V and 4 bases from J; junction bases left unmatched: 9. The CDR3 is 15 amino acids. The germline CDR1 and CDR2 sequences are MDHEN and SYDVKM. In DNA form, the CDR3 reads TGTGCCAGCAGTCCCGGGACTACCGATCCAGATACGCAGTATTTT. Its translation: CASSPGTTDPDTQYF.

This clonotype was picked up many times. The chain is built from TRBV7-2 and TRBJ2-7; D is perhaps TRBD2 (6 bases). V gave up 5 bases and J gave up 2 bases, with 16 bases separating them. The CDR3 has 15 residues. Germline assignment: CDR1 SGHTA and CDR2 FQGNSA. Written as DNA, the CDR3 is TGTGCCAGCAGCGGAGGGACCCACGGCACCTACGAGCAGTACTTC. Translated: CASSGGTHGTYEQYF.

This clonotype came up many times. J is TRBJ1-5 and V is TRBV28; D is uncertain. The CDR3 totals 15 residues. Trimming took 3 bases from V and 4 from J, leaving 13 bases between them. CDR1 and CDR2 (germline): MDHEN, SYDVKM. This CDR3 is CASSLGKGRNQPQHF. CDR3 DNA sequence: TGTGCCAGCAGTTTGGGGAAGGGAAGGAATCAGCCCCAGCATTTT. The full variable domain, its missing parts supplied by reference TRBV28 and TRBJ1-5, is DVKVTQSSRYLVKRTGEKVFLECVQDMDHENMFWYRQDPGLGLRLIYFSYDVKMKEKGDIPEGYSVSREKKERFSLILESASTNQTSMYLCASSLGKGRNQPQHFGDGTRLSIL.

This clonotype occurred many times. The J gene is TRBJ2-7, the V gene TRBV29-1; 11 nucleotides align to TRBD1. The junction had 11 bases not matched to a gene; V was cut back by 6 bases and J by 7 bases. Germline V gene sequence: CDR1 SQVTM, CDR2 ANQGSEA. The CDR3 runs to 14 residues. CDR3 in DNA: TGCAGCGTAGGCCTAGGACAGGGGGCTCGAGAGCAGTACTTC. Translation gives CSVGLGQGAREQYF.

Notes on this clonotype: One junction end disagrees with the germline gene, perhaps due to a read error. The chain recombines TRBV7-9 with TRBJ1-1, with a possible D match to TRBD1 (5 bases). The V gene's germline CDR1 is SEHNR and CDR2 FQNEAQ (reference sequence). The CDR3 is 14 residues long. The CDR3 sequence: CASSEDTRNTGAFF. The DNA of the CDR3 is TGTGCCAGTAGCGAGGACACCCGGAACACTGGAGCTTTCTTT.

Points on this clonotype: This clone may be a read error of a much larger clone one base away. The chain joins TRBV4-1 to TRBJ2-1; D ambiguous. V dropped 0 bases and J dropped 5 bases, with 14 bases sitting between them. Germline V gene data show CDR1 as MGHRA and CDR2 as YSYEKL. The CDR3 has 16 amino acids. CDR3 protein: CASSQDVGGSHNEQFF. The CDR3 DNA reads TGCGCCAGCAGCCAAGACGTTGGCGGTTCCCACAATGAGCAGTTCTTC.

This chain links TRBV29-1 with TRBJ1-1, with D perhaps matching TRBD1 (5 bases). CDR1 is SQVTM and CDR2 is ANQGSEA in the germline V gene. The CDR3 is 13 amino acids. V was shortened by 2 bases and J by 3 bases, with 10 bases between the two germline ends. The CDR3 coding sequence is TGCAGCGTTGAAAAGGGGTCCCACACTGAAGCTTTCTTT. Protein sequence: CSVEKGSHTEAFF.

This clonotype is medium-sized within its sample. This rearrangement joins TRBV15 to TRBJ1-5; TRBD1 is a possible D gene (5 bases). V dropped 2 bases and J dropped 1 base, with 12 bases sitting between them. This CDR3 has 16 residues. Germline CDR1 LNHNV, CDR2 YYDKDF (reference sequence). The CDR3 reads CATSRKGLESNQPQHF. The CDR3 region has the DNA TGTGCCACCAGCAGAAAGGGACTGGAAAGCAATCAGCCCCAGCATTTT.

The V gene is TRBV9, the J gene TRBJ2-7, with TRBD1 matching over 11 bases. CDR3 length: 14 residues. With 7 bases clipped from V and 6 bases from J, the junction kept 9 bases outside the gene matches. CDR1 and CDR2 (germline): SGDLS, YYNGEE. In DNA, the CDR3 is TGTGCCAGCTCCGGGACAGGGGGTATTAGCGAGCAGTACTTC. It encodes CASSGTGGISEQYF.

This clonotype appeared once. At one end the junction does not follow the germline gene, possibly because of a read error. This sequence joins TRBV14 and TRBJ2-5; D is possibly TRBD1 (6 bases). The CDR3 has 15 amino acids. CDR1 and CDR2 (germline): SGHDN, FVKESK. The CDR3: CASSQFGQLIETKYF. The CDR3, as DNA: TGTGCCAGCAGCCAATTCGGACAGCTAATAGAGACCAAGTACTTC.

This clonotype was recorded many times. The genes are TRBV20-1 and TRBJ2-3, with D unclear. The CDR3 is made up of 14 amino acids. Germline lookup yields CDR1 DFQATT and CDR2 SNEGSKA (reference sequence). Trimming left V 3 bases short and J 0 bases short, with 10 bases between. The CDR3: CSASLQTSTDTQYF. In DNA form, the CDR3 reads TGCAGTGCTAGTTTACAGACTAGCACAGATACGCAGTATTTT.

This clonotype turned up a few times. The rearrangement uses TRBV30 and TRBJ1-1; 10 bases align to TRBD1. Germline CDR1 is GTSNPN and CDR2 is SVGIG (reference sequence). The V and J ends lost 3 bases and 6 bases, in that order; junction bases with no gene match: 7. The CDR3 sequence is 14 residues long. CDR3 nucleotide sequence: TGTGCCTGGAGCCCGGGACAGGGGCTCGCTGAAGCTTTCTTT. Translating it yields CAWSPGQGLAEAFF.

This clonotype was counted at least ten times. The V and J genes are TRBV14 and TRBJ2-3; 10 bases line up with TRBD1. Germline CDR1 SGHDN, CDR2 FVKESK. This CDR3 comprises 14 residues. V dropped 4 bases and J dropped 3; count of bases not matched to a gene: 1. The chain's CDR3 is CASSRDRGTDTQYF. The CDR3 nucleotides read TGTGCCAGCAGCCGGGACAGGGGTACAGATACGCAGTATTTT.

This clonotype came up a few times. The CDR3 region is CASGLGSALYNEQFF. CDR3 sequence (DNA): TGTGCTAGTGGTTTGGGCTCCGCCCTCTACAATGAGCAGTTCTTC. The genes are TRBV12-5 and TRBJ2-1; D remains unclear. Trimming took 1 base from V and 3 from J, leaving 10 bases between them. Germline lookup yields CDR1 LGHNT and CDR2 FRNRAP. The CDR3 consists of 15 residues.

This clonotype was seen many times. CDR3 residues: CASSSGQGETQYF. CDR3 DNA sequence: TGTGCCAGCAGCTCGGGACAGGGGGAGACCCAGTACTTC. The chain links TRBV7-2 to TRBJ2-5, with 10 bases identical to TRBD1. Per germline, CDR1 SGHTA and CDR2 FQGNSA. CDR3 size: 13 residues. V was clipped by 4 bases and J by 5 bases; unmatched bases: 1.

This clonotype was found many times. At one end the junction does not follow the germline gene, possibly because of a read error. Here the CDR3 DNA reads TGTGCCAGCAGCTTAGGGGGTTCCTCCTACAATGAGCAGTTCTTC. This encodes CASSLGGSSYNEQFF. The J gene is TRBJ2-1, the V gene TRBV5-1; the D gene is possibly TRBD1 (6 bases). The CDR3 is 15 residues long. Looked up from germline, CDR1 is SGHRS and CDR2 is YFSETQ.

This clonotype was observed a handful of times. The chain couples TRBV12-3 or TRBV12-4 to TRBJ2-5; the match to TRBD1 covers 7 bases. Losses at the gene ends were 6 bases for V and 1 base for J; bases not matched to a gene: 5. The length of the CDR3 is 14 residues. CDR3 sequence reads: CASSPRDSQETQYF. The DNA of the CDR3 is TGTGCCAGCAGCCCCCGGGACAGCCAAGAGACCCAGTACTTC.

This sequence joins TRBV12-3 or TRBV12-4 and TRBJ2-7; the D is unclear. The CDR3 has 13 amino acids. V lost 0 bases and J 2 bases, leaving 5 bases between the germline ends. Written as DNA, the CDR3 is TGTGCCAGCAGTTTAGCCAGTCCCTACGAGCAGTACTTC. It encodes CASSLASPYEQYF.

Turning to this clonotype: A read error is possible here, since a much larger clone lies one base away. The chain recombines TRBV12-5 with TRBJ1-5; D gene unclear. Between the trimmed V and J ends, which lost 4 bases and 6 bases, there was a span of 7 bases. There are 12 residues in the CDR3. CDR1 LGHNT and CDR2 FRNRAP come from the germline V gene. In DNA form, the CDR3 reads TGTGCTAGTGGTTCCCCAAGTCAGCCCCAGCATTTT. Translation gives CASGSPSQPQHF.

This sequence joins TRBV6-1 and TRBJ2-3; 10 bases are shared with TRBD2. Per germline, CDR1 MNHNS and CDR2 SASEGT. Germline trimming cut 7 bases from V and 15 bases from J; bases unmatched to any gene: 16. The length of the CDR3 is 14 residues. Here the CDR3 reads CASNLAGAGGTLYF. Written as DNA, the CDR3 is TGTGCCAGCAATCTAGCGGGAGCTGGCGGTACGCTTTATTTT.

The rearrangement uses TRBV29-1 and TRBJ2-1; 12 positions match TRBD2. Germline V gene data show CDR1 as SQVTM and CDR2 as ANQGSEA. This CDR3 region has 15 residues. V lost 7 bases to trimming and J lost 10 bases; unmatched junction nucleotides: 14. CDR3 sequence reads: CSAPGLAGFSYEQFF. CDR3 sequence (DNA): TGCAGCGCACCGGGACTAGCGGGTTTCTCCTACGAGCAGTTCTTC.

This chain connects TRBV5-1 to TRBJ2-5; tentatively, D is TRBD1 or TRBD2 (6 bases each). Between the trimmed V and J ends, which lost 0 bases and 5 bases, there was a span of 11 bases. The germline V gene has CDR1 SGHRS and CDR2 YFSETQ. The CDR3 covers 14 residues. The DNA for the CDR3 is TGCGCCAGCAGCTTGGCGGGGGCATCCGAGACCCAGTACTTC. Translated, it gives CASSLAGASETQYF.